This T cell receptor beta chain was documented in a study of blood T cells in healthy people across ages. This clonotype was seen a handful of times. Its antigen remains unidentified. Study results and limitations: Total diversity from one million sequenced T cells was likely underestimated.

The extraction recovered at least 5 micrograms of total RNA per sample. CDR1 and CDR2 (germline): SGHTA, FQGNSA. The CDR3 covers 16 residues. Sample-barcoded 5' priming and a J-beta primer mix drove a second PCR of about 6 to 12 cycles. Every cDNA molecule carried a tag from a template-switch adaptor bearing 12 random nucleotides. The study obtained at least 3 million CDR3-containing paired-end reads from every sample. TCRdb re-called the 5' RACE reads with MiXCR, one entry per CDR3 protein. The sample carries about 640,000 distinct CDR3 sequences, 40% to 45% recorded once. V is TRBV7-2 and J is TRBJ2-4; a possible D gene is TRBD1 (5 bases). TRBJ2-7 explains the end of the DNA better; the J call may be wrong. The TCR sequence derives from a man at least 80 years old in good health. The material sequenced was blood. CDR3 residues: CASSPIDSTTSYEQYF. The CDR3 DNA sequence: TGTGCCAGCAGCCCGATTGACAGTACCACCTCCTACGAGCAGTACTTC.